The 3 T cell receptor beta chains below were found in one sample sequenced in a study of regulatory T cells in long-lasting Graves disease. According to the study, TCR beta libraries were built with iRepertoire HTBI primers and CDR3-region Arm-PCR. MiXCR, applied by TCRdb to the multiplex PCR reads, yields one record per CDR3 protein. The sample yields approximately 690,000 distinct CDR3 sequences, approximately 31% seen once. Time point: persistent/refractory GD, antithyroid drugs over 5 years with positive TRAb. From RNA extracted from PBMCs, the TCR library was made. The sample was peripheral blood mononuclear cells (PBMCs), taken when the disease was refractory, from a patient treated with antithyroid drugs. The receptors were gathered from a female donor with Graves disease.

The chain employs TRBV4-1 and TRBJ2-7; TRBD1 might be the D (7 bases). The CDR3 runs 16 residues. V was cut by 4 bases and J by 7 bases, with 23 bases left in between. Germline CDR1 reads MGHRA; CDR2 reads YSYEKL. The CDR3 region is CASSLGQRALLGEQYF. CDR3 sequence (DNA): TGCGCCAGCAGCCTGGGACAGCGGGCCCTCCTGGGGGAGCAGTACTTC.

The chain links TRBV10-3 to TRBJ1-6; weak D call: TRBD1 (6 bases). Germline CDR1 ENHRY, CDR2 SYGVKD. V lost 6 bases to trimming and J lost 8 bases, with 20 bases between them. The CDR3 consists of 16 residues. This CDR3 reads CAISDGTPNGDSPLHF. Written as DNA, the CDR3 is TGTGCCATCAGCGACGGGACACCCAACGGGGATTCACCCCTCCACTTT.

This clonotype was counted many times. The gene calls are TRBV18 and TRBJ1-5; possible D gene TRBD1, 5 bases. The germline V gene encodes CDR1 KGHSH and CDR2 LQKENI. The CDR3 totals 13 residues. Trimming took 8 bases from V and 5 from J, leaving 13 bases between them. The CDR3 DNA reads TGTGCCAGCAGCCCGGGGGGGGATCAGCCCCAGCATTTT. It translates to CASSPGGDQPQHF. Together with reference TRBV18 and TRBJ1-5, the CDR3 gives the full variable domain: NAGVMQNPRHLVRRRGQEARLRCSPMKGHSHVYWYRQLPEEGLKFMVYLQKENIIDESGMPKERFSAEFPKEGPSILRIQQVVRGDSAAYFCASSPGGDQPQHFGDGTRLSIL.